This T cell receptor (beta chain) is drawn from a study of T cells in localized non-small cell lung cancer. Profiled with immunoSEQ multiplex PCR; TCRdb holds only in-frame clones, not every one. This table has around 94,000 clones, roughly 86% appearing once. The trim removed 2 bases at V and 4 bases at J, leaving 8 bases unmatched. Germline assignment: CDR1 MNHEY and CDR2 SMNVEV (reference sequence). The CDR3 sequence is 15 residues long. V gene TRBV27 combines with J gene TRBJ2-7, with 7 bases fitting TRBD2. Material: peripheral blood, obtained before any cancer treatment. The sequence was obtained from a man aged 35 to 69 with stage I squamous cell lung carcinoma. DNA for the CDR3: TGTGCCAGCAGTTTAAATCCAGCGGGGCCATACGAGCAGTACTTC. As protein: CASSLNPAGPYEQYF.